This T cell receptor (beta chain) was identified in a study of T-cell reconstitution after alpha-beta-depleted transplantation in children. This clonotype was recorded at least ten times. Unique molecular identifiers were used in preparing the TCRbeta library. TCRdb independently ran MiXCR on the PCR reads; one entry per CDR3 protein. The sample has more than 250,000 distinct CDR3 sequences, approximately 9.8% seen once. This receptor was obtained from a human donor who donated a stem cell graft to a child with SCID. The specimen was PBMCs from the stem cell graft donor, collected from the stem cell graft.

CDR3 sequence reads: CSVHTSVRSTSEQFF. CDR3 nucleotide sequence: TGCAGTGTCCATACTAGCGTGAGGTCAACTTCTGAGCAGTTCTTC. This chain joins TRBV20-1 and TRBJ2-1, with TRBD2 identical over 7 bases. The CDR3 length is 15 residues. J was trimmed by 9 bases and V by 7 bases; bases with no gene match: 18. Germline assignment: CDR1 DFQATT and CDR2 SNEGSKA (reference sequence).